This entry concerns a single T cell receptor (beta chain). The specificity of this receptor is unknown. No base quality information exists; no much larger clone differs at one position. The CDR3 runs 16 residues from the cysteine to the phenylalanine. Of the read, only the CDR3 DNA is kept; its 48 bases are in frame from base 1. CDR1 and CDR2 (MNHEY, SVGEGT) derive from the germline V gene. Trimming takes 5 bases from V and 2 bases from J, and the germline ends sit 13 bases apart. TCR beta CDR3 regions were amplified from RNA transcripts for repertoire sequencing. The first round was an RT-PCR using HTBI primers with the Qiagen OneStep RT-PCR kit, and this first round was followed by a second-round multiplex PCR, then size selection and purification. The libraries underwent paired-end sequencing with 100 bp reads on an Illumina HiSeq2000. As for the authors' bioinformatics: SOAPnuke was used for read processing, and reads with adapters, uncalled bases, a mean Phred below 15, or no exact constant-primer or identifier match were discarded. High-quality paired reads were merged with COPE v1.2.5. Clonotypes were defined as unique nucleotide sequences and were aligned to IMGT TRB V, D and J references using MiTCR v1.1. The analysis was limited to V-J combinations with a frequency above 0.0001, which together covered 99.2% of repertoires. For each V-J combination, a TCR clonal expansion and chaos score was defined as the ratio of F50 clonal expansion to chaos observed in the TCRdist matrix. Welch's t-statistics and random forest were used to reduce the features to 10 to 15 V-J combinations, which were then used as input to a naive Bayes classifier. Thyroid-blood repertoire similarity was quantified with the Morisita-Horn index. The raw public data were reprocessed by TCRdb itself: fastp quality trimming at Q25, MiXCR clonotype calling, in-frame beta chains only. Rows with one shared CDR3 protein collapse into an entry with the most common genes and DNA. TCRdb's processing, not the authors', yielded these V and J calls. The sample includes 150,000 to 200,000 distinct CDR3 sequences, with just under 40% observed a single time. The ten largest clones capture 8% to 9.5% of the sample.

Ophthalmopathy patients were characterized by moderately to severely active disease, a Clinical Activity Score of at least 3, a NOSPECS grade of at least 4, and a disease duration under 3 months. Anyone with other autoimmune diseases, uncontrolled infections, pregnancy or lactation was excluded from the study. Clinical symptoms, serum thyroxine, TRAb, thyroid ultrasound and orbital computed tomography were used for diagnosis. Using Ficoll-Paque density gradient centrifugation, PBMCs were isolated from about 9.4 ml of fresh peripheral blood. Total RNA was extracted with Trizol reagent and quality-checked on an Agilent 2100 Bioanalyzer. This record comes from a study of Graves' ophthalmopathy and Graves' hyperthyroidism (dated by TCRdb to the late 2010s). A note on the overall study: Peripheral blood was collected at initial diagnosis, prior to any treatment. Following sample collection, hyperthyroidism patients were given methimazole at a starting dose of 30 mg daily, and ophthalmopathy patients were given high-dose intravenous methylprednisolone. The independent validation cohort included about 19 hyperthyroidism patients plus 17 patients who later progressed from hyperthyroidism to ophthalmopathy. In total, approximately 140 blood samples were TCR-sequenced: 40 to 45 ophthalmopathy, about 75 hyperthyroidism and some 17 hyperthyroidism-to-ophthalmopathy patients. The 95 to 100 discovery patients were randomly split 7:3 into training and test sets. T-cell repertoires of thyroid tissue and blood were compared in more than five hyperthyroidism patients. To explore V-J signatures that distinguish ophthalmopathy from hyperthyroidism, a discovery set of about a hundred patients was enrolled, made up of 40 to 45 with ophthalmopathy and 55 to 65 with stable hyperthyroidism. The study used signatures of the TCR beta repertoire to tell Graves' ophthalmopathy apart from Graves' hyperthyroidism and to predict which patients would progress to ophthalmopathy.

Points the paper makes about the study in general: Sample size was not statistically predetermined, and group allocation was not concealed from the investigators. In cross-validation, the 13-signature model distinguished ophthalmopathy from stable hyperthyroidism with about 90% sensitivity and about 81% specificity, while in the test set the corresponding values were around 79% and 71%. Most expanded thyroid clonotypes with frequency above 0.001 were also detected in blood, suggesting blood repertoires may reflect the thyroid immune response. In validation, the model predicted ophthalmopathy progression with 55% to 71% sensitivity and roughly 72% specificity; around twelve predicted patients were CT-confirmed with GO in a median of around 6.5 months.

This sequence was found in a man aged 25-45 years with Graves' ophthalmopathy. Donor details come from another sample of the same person, matched by shared clones. The receptor chain draws on TRBV6-2 or TRBV6-3 and TRBJ2-6, with TRBD2 tentatively as D gene (5 bases match). The sequenced sample was peripheral blood. CDR3 reads: CASSKGVRAGANVLTF. The bases are TGTGCCAGCAGTAAGGGAGTAAGAGCTGGGGCCAACGTCCTGACTTTC.